Below are 10 T cell receptor beta chains sequenced from a single sample in a study of early T cells in non-severe SARS-CoV-2 infection. TCRdb ran MiXCR on the 5' RACE reads and lists one entry per CDR3 protein. The sample comprises about 83,000 distinct CDR3 sequences, more than 12% of which are singletons, and approximately 3.3% rests with the top ten. What was sequenced was whole blood. The origin of the receptors is an adult who was a healthcare worker with PCR-confirmed SARS-CoV-2 infection or an uninfected control (not recorded which).

This clonotype has just a few counts. The rearrangement uses TRBV30 and TRBJ1-4; unclear D gene. The V gene's germline CDR1 is GTSNPN and CDR2 SVGIG (reference sequence). The CDR3 is 11 amino acids. V was shortened by 4 bases and J by 6 bases, with 6 bases between the two germline ends. CDR3 sequence (DNA): TGTGCCTGGACGGAGGATGAAAAACTGTTTTTT. Protein product: CAWTEDEKLFF.

This clonotype was seen more than once but under ten times. The chain is built from TRBV19 and TRBJ1-5, with unresolved D. The CDR3 consists of 15 residues. Germline CDR1 is LNHDA and CDR2 is SQIVND (reference sequence). V lost 1 base, J lost 4 bases, and 11 bases lay in between. DNA for the CDR3: TGTGCCAGTAGTATAGCGATAGCGGGAAATCAGCCCCAGCATTTT. Translating gives CASSIAIAGNQPQHF. Full variable domain (remainder filled in from reference TRBV19 and TRBJ1-5): DGGITQSPKYLFRKEGQNVTLSCEQNLNHDAMYWYRQDPGQGLRLIYYSQIVNDFQKGDIAEGYSVSREKKESFPLTVTSAQKNPTAFYLCASSIAIAGNQPQHFGDGTRLSIL.

The CDR3 coding sequence is TGTGCCAGCTCACCACTGGGTGCGGGAGAGGCCTACGAGCAGTACTTC. It translates to CASSPLGAGEAYEQYF. The gene calls are TRBV18 and TRBJ2-7; 7 bases map to TRBD2. The CDR3 sequence is 16 residues long. Germline values: CDR1 KGHSH, CDR2 LQKENI. The J segment lost 2 bases and the V segment lost 1 base, leaving 8 bases of the junction unmatched.

The table lists this clonotype with many counts. The rearrangement uses TRBV4-1 and TRBJ2-2; D ambiguous. Germline V lookup: CDR1 MGHRA, CDR2 YSYEKL. V was trimmed by 2 bases and J by 7 bases, leaving 8 bases between them. The CDR3 has 13 amino acids. As DNA, the CDR3 is TGCGCCAGCAGCCAACAGTCCGACGGGGAGCTGTTTTTT. Its protein product is CASSQQSDGELFF.

The sample holds a few counts of this clonotype. This rearrangement joins TRBV3-1 to TRBJ2-4; TRBD2 might be the D (7 bases). Germline values: CDR1 LGHDT, CDR2 YNNKEL (reference sequence). V lost 0 bases and J 9 bases, leaving 15 bases between the germline ends. This CDR3 comprises 15 residues. The CDR3, as DNA: TGTGCCAGCAGCCAAGATACGGGGGGCCGTGGCATTCAGTACTTC. It yields the protein CASSQDTGGRGIQYF.

The gene calls are TRBV6-1 and TRBJ2-7; tentative D call: TRBD2 (6 bases). Germline CDR1 MNHNS, CDR2 SASEGT. The V gene lost 8 bases and the J gene lost 2 bases, with 16 bases spanning the gap. The CDR3 loop spans 14 amino acids. The CDR3 coding sequence is TGTGCCAGCGGGGATGGAGGGCCCACCTACGAGCAGTACTTC. Translating it yields CASGDGGPTYEQYF.

Only a few counts were recorded for this clonotype. The rearrangement uses TRBV28 and TRBJ1-1, with 9 nucleotides matching TRBD1. CDR3 length: 16 residues. Trimming took 6 bases from V and 4 from J; bases not matched to a gene: 12. CDR1 is MDHEN, CDR2 SYDVKM, per germline. The CDR3: CASSLDRGDWSTEAFF. The CDR3 DNA follows: TGTGCCAGCAGCCTGGACAGGGGCGACTGGAGCACTGAAGCTTTCTTT.

The V call is TRBV12-5, the J call TRBJ1-5; D unclear. Trimming removed 5 bases at V and 1 base at J, with 9 bases between. The CDR3 sequence is 14 residues long. Germline-derived CDR1 and CDR2 are LGHNT and FRNRAP. CDR3 in amino acids: CASGPELSNQPQHF. The CDR3 DNA follows: TGTGCTAGTGGTCCTGAGTTGAGCAATCAGCCCCAGCATTTT.

With respect to this clonotype: The junction differs from germline at one of its ends, possibly a read error. The V gene is TRBV29-1, the J gene TRBJ2-5, with TRBD2 matching 8 bases. CDR1 and CDR2 (germline): SQVTM, ANQGSEA. The CDR3 extends over 17 amino acids. CDR3: CGVYPIGTSGIQETQYF. As DNA, the CDR3 is TGCGGCGTTTATCCTATTGGTACTAGCGGAATCCAAGAGACCCAGTACTTC.

This clonotype was observed a single time. The chain combines TRBV7-9 with TRBJ2-1; D call uncertain. This CDR3 contains 13 residues. Germline CDR1 reads SEHNR; CDR2 reads FQNEAQ (reference sequence). V was cut by 0 bases and J by 13 bases, with 13 bases left in between. CDR3 loop: CASSLAPRPSQFF. The CDR3 DNA follows: TGTGCCAGCAGCTTAGCCCCCCGGCCTTCCCAGTTCTTC.